Sequencing of this TCR beta chain was carried out in a study of beta chain features in type 1 diabetes. Expressed TCRB transcripts were sequenced because the entire RNA isolate underwent reverse transcription. Measured with immunoSEQ multiplex PCR; TCRdb has only the in-frame clones, and not every one. The sample records 680,000 or so clones, less than 20% being singletons. CDR3 length: 11 residues. Germline values: CDR1 MDHEN, CDR2 SYDVKM. V was shortened by 3 bases and J by 7 bases, with 7 bases between the two germline ends. This clone turned up a few times. The source material was naive CD4+ T cells from blood. This chain links TRBV28 with TRBJ2-7; no definite D call. The source of this sequence is a man between 18 and 35 years old in good health. The CDR3 loop is CASSFFTEQYF. In DNA, the CDR3 is TGTGCCAGCAGTTTCTTCACGGAGCAGTACTTC.